This is a list of T cell receptor beta chains from one sample in a study of CD8 T cells and mutated HIV epitopes. For these TCRs, the target antigens are not known. Using its own MiXCR run on the single-cell sequencing reads, TCRdb lists one record per CDR3 protein. The table lists about 370 distinct CDR3 sequences, over 30% of them singletons, with about 80% in the top ten. Source: CD8+ T cells from blood cultured with an adapted viral peptide, taken during chronic HIV-1 infection. These receptors came from a woman younger than 30 with HIV-1 infection. Both conserved end residues are part of each CDR3. A D gene is named only where the DNA matches it firmly. Rows give clone size only sometimes, using once, few, many, or a class for an expanded clone.

clone_size	d_call	v_call	j_call	cdr3_aa	cdr3_nt
few	TRBD2	TRBV28	TRBJ2-7	CASSRTSGYEQYF	TGTGCCAGCAGCCGGACTAGCGGGTACGAGCAGTACTTC
medium-sized	-	TRBV5-1	TRBJ2-3	CASSFDNEDTQYF	TGCGCCAGCAGCTTTGACAACGAAGATACGCAGTATTTT
-	-	TRBV5-1	TRBJ2-2	CASAQANYNELFF	TGCGCCAGCGCCCAGGCAAACTACAATGAGCTGTTTTTT
large	-	TRBV5-1	TRBJ2-3	CASSDADRSTDTQYF	TGCGCCAGCAGCGATGCCGACAGAAGCACAGATACGCAGTATTTT
hyperexpanded	-	TRBV11-3	TRBJ2-7	CASSLDMNHSEGEQYF	TGTGCCAGCAGCTTAGATATGAATCATTCCGAGGGCGAGCAGTACTTC
few	TRBD2	TRBV4-1	TRBJ2-3	CASSPGMGGTTDTQYF	TGCGCCAGCAGCCCAGGGATGGGGGGGACCACAGATACGCAGTATTTT
-	-	TRBV4-3	TRBJ2-2	CASSQAWTDNTGELFF	TGCGCCAGCAGCCAAGCTTGGACAGACAACACCGGGGAGCTGTTTTTT
-	-	TRBV5-1	TRBJ2-3	CASSHLAQRALSTDTQYF	TGCGCCAGCAGCCACCTGGCTCAGAGGGCTTTAAGCACAGATACGCAGTATTTT
few	-	TRBV20-1	TRBJ1-4	CSAGGLGKKLFF	TGCAGTGCCGGGGGGTTAGGAAAAAAACTGTTTTTT
-	-	TRBV29-1	TRBJ1-3	CSVELQGPWAFFGQGSGNTIYF	-
hyperexpanded	-	TRBV20-1	TRBJ2-1	CSARELRGFNEQFF	TGCAGTGCTAGAGAGCTTCGGGGATTCAATGAGCAGTTCTTC
-	-	TRBV11-2	TRBJ2-7	CASSLDGGDPTYGQYF	TGTGCCAGCAGCTTAGATGGAGGGGACCCGACCTACGGGCAGTACTTT
medium-sized	-	TRBV9	TRBJ2-1	CASSERWQSYNEQFF	TGTGCCAGCAGCGAGCGGTGGCAGTCCTACAATGAGCAGTTCTTC
few	-	TRBV5-5	TRBJ1-1	CASVGLLGNTEAFF	TGTGCCAGCGTCGGGCTACTGGGGAACACTGAAGCTTTCTTT
-	-	TRBV28	TRBJ1-3	CASRSQGSGNTIYF	TGTGCCAGCAGATCGCAGGGCTCTGGAAACACCATATATTTT
-	-	TRBV6-1	TRBJ1-2	CASSTSTWDGYTF	TGTGCCAGCAGTACGAGCACATGGGATGGCTACACCTTC
large	-	TRBV28	TRBJ1-3	CASRPQGSGNTIYF	TGTGCCAGCAGACCACAGGGCTCTGGAAACACCATATATTTT
-	-	TRBV20-1	TRBJ2-2	CSARELRGFNELFF	TGCAGTGCTAGAGAGCTTCGGGGATTCAATGAGCTGTTTTTT
-	TRBD2	TRBV11-3	TRBJ2-7	CASSPASGIYEQYF	TGTGCCAGCAGCCCGGCTAGCGGGATTTACGAGCAGTACTTC
few	-	TRBV5-1	TRBJ2-3	CASSFMGYGTDTQYF	TGCGCCAGCAGCTTTATGGGATACGGCACAGATACGCAGTATTTT
hyperexpanded	-	TRBV11-2	TRBJ2-1	CASSSLRDEQFF	TGTGCCAGCAGCTCCTTGAGGGATGAGCAGTTCTTC
few	-	TRBV5-5	TRBJ1-1	CASSEPMSPNTEAFF	TGTGCCAGCAGCGAGCCTATGTCCCCGAACACTGAAGCTTTCTTT
-	-	TRBV20-1	TRBJ1-2	CSAKQDSFYGYTF	TGCAGTGCTAAACAGGACAGCTTTTATGGCTACACCTTC
few	TRBD1	TRBV7-2	TRBJ1-2	CASSSGQGIGYTF	TGTGCCAGCAGCTCAGGACAGGGGATTGGCTACACCTTC
-	TRBD2	TRBV2	TRBJ2-5	CATVPGLEFETRYF	TGTGCCACCGTCCCGGGACTAGAATTTGAGACCCGGTACTTC
large	-	TRBV11-3	TRBJ1-1	CASSLDGNTEAFF	TGTGCCAGCAGCTTAGATGGGAACACTGAAGCTTTCTTT
large	-	TRBV11-2	TRBJ2-3	CASSLVLAGTDTQYF	TGTGCCAGCAGCTTAGTCTTGGCGGGCACAGATACGCAGTATTTT
medium-sized	-	TRBV11-2	TRBJ2-7	CASSSYEGLYEQYF	TGTGCCAGCAGCTCATACGAGGGACTCTACGAGCAGTACTTC
-	-	TRBV11-3	TRBJ1-1	CASRVGSHGTEAFF	TGTGCCAGCAGAGTAGGGTCACATGGGACTGAAGCTTTCTTT
-	TRBD1	TRBV7-8	TRBJ2-6	CASSLTGAGANVLTF	TGTGCCAGCAGCCTGACAGGGGCTGGGGCCAACGTCCTGACTTTC
few	-	TRBV28	TRBJ2-7	CASSPGQSYEQYF	TGTGCCAGCAGCCCCGGACAGTCCTACGAGCAGTACTTC
medium-sized	TRBD1	TRBV5-6	TRBJ2-5	CASSGDSETQYF	TGTGCCAGCAGCGGGGACAGTGAGACCCAGTACTTC
hyperexpanded	-	TRBV29-1	TRBJ1-1	CSVGLLGNTEAFF	TGCAGCGTCGGGCTACTGGGGAACACTGAAGCTTTCTTT
medium-sized	-	TRBV12-3/TRBV12-4	TRBJ1-2	CASSWDLDGYTF	TGTGCCAGCAGTTGGGATTTGGATGGCTACACCTTC
hyperexpanded	TRBD1	TRBV28	TRBJ1-3	CASRIQGAGNTIYF	TGTGCCAGCAGAATACAGGGGGCTGGAAACACCATATATTTT
-	-	TRBV12-3/TRBV12-4	TRBJ1-6	CASSSKGLLDSPLHF	TGTGCCAGCAGCTCCAAGGGACTGCTAGATTCACCCCTCCACTTT
few	-	TRBV4-2	TRBJ1-2	CASSQTSGIYYGYTF	TGTGCCAGCAGTCAAACATCAGGGATCTACTATGGCTACACCTTC
few	-	TRBV27	TRBJ2-3	CASSLLDSTDTQYF	TGTGCCAGCAGTTTGTTAGACAGCACAGATACGCAGTATTTT
-	TRBD1	TRBV24-1	TRBJ2-2	CATETGDTGELFF	TGTGCCACGGAGACAGGGGACACCGGGGAGCTGTTTTTT
few	-	TRBV5-1	TRBJ1-3	CASSEDSQSSGNTICF	TGCGCCAGCAGCGAGGACAGCCAGAGCTCTGGAAACACCATATGTTTT
few	-	TRBV29-1	TRBJ2-1	CSVEQGFSYNEQFF	TGCAGCGTGGAACAGGGTTTCTCCTACAATGAGCAGTTCTTC
-	-	TRBV7-2	TRBJ1-1	CASSSLPGGAEAFF	TGTGCCAGCAGCTCCCTACCGGGAGGCGCTGAAGCTTTCTTT